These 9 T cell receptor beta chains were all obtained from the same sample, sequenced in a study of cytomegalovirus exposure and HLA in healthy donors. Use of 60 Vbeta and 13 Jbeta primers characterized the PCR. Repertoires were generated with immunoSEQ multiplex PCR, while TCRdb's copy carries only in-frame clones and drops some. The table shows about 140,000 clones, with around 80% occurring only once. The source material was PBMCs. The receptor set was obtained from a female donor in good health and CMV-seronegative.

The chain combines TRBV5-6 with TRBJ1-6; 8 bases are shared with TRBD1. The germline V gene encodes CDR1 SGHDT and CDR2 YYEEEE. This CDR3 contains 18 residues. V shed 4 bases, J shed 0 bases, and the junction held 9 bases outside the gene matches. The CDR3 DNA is TGTGCCAGCAGCATAGGACAGGGATTGGGCTCCTATAATTCACCCCTCCACTTT. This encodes CASSIGQGLGSYNSPLHF.

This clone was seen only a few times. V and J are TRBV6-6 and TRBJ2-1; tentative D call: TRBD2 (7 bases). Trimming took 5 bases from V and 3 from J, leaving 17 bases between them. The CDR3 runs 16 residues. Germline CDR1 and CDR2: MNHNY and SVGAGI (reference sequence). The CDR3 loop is CASSTPKGGVYNEQFF. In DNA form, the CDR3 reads TGTGCCAGCAGTACTCCTAAAGGGGGGGTCTACAATGAGCAGTTCTTC.

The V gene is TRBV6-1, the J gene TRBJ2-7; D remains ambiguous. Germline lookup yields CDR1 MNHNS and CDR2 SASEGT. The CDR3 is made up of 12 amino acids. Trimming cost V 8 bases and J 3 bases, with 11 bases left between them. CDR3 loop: CASLHRFYEQYF. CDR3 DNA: TGTGCCAGCTTACACAGATTCTACGAGCAGTACTTC.

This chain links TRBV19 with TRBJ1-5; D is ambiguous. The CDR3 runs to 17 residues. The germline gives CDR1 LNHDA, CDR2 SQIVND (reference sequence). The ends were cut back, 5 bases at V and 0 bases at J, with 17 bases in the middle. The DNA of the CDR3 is TGTGCCAGTAGTCCTTTAGAGGCGGGATCTAGCAATCAGCCCCAGCATTTT. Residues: CASSPLEAGSSNQPQHF. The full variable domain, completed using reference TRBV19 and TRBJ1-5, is DGGITQSPKYLFRKEGQNVTLSCEQNLNHDAMYWYRQDPGQGLRLIYYSQIVNDFQKGDIAEGYSVSREKKESFPLTVTSAQKNPTAFYLCASSPLEAGSSNQPQHFGDGTRLSIL.

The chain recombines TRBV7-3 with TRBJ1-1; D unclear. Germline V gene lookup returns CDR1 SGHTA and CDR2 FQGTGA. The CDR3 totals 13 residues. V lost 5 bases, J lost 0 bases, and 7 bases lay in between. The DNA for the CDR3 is TGTGCCAGCAGCCTCGAGATGAACACTGAAGCTTTCTTT. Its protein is CASSLEMNTEAFF.

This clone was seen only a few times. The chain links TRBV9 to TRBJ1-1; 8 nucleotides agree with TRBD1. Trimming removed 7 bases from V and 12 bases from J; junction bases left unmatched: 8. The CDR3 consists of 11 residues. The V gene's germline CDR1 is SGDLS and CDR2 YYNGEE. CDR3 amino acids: CASDSQGGTFF. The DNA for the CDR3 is TGTGCCAGCGACTCACAGGGGGGGACTTTCTTT.

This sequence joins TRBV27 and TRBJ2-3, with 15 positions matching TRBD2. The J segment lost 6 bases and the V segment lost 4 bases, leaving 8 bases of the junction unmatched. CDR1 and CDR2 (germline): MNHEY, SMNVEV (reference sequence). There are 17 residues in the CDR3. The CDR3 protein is CASSSQGTSGRRDTQYF. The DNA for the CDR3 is TGTGCCAGCAGTTCCCAGGGGACTAGCGGGAGGAGGGATACGCAGTATTTT.

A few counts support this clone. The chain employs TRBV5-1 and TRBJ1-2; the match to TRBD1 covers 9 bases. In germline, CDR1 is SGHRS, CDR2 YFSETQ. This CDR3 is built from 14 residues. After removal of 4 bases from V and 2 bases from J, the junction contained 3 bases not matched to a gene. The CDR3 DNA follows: TGCGCCAGCAGCACGACAGGGGGAAACTATGGCTACACCTTC. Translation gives CASSTTGGNYGYTF.

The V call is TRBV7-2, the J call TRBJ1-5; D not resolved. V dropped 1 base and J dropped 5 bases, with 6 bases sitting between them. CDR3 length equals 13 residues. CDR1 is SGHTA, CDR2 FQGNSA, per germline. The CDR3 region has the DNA TGTGCCAGCAGCTTAGGAGGCTATCAGCCCCAGCATTTT. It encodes CASSLGGYQPQHF.